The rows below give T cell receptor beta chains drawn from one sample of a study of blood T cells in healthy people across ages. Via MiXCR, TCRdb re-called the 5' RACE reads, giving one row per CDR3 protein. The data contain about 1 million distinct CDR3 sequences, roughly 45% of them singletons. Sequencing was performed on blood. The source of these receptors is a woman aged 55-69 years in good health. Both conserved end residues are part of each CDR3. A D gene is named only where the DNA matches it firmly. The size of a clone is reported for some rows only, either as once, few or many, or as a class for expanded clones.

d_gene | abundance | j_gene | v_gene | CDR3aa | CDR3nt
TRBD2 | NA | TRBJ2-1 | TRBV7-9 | CASSAGGGNSYNEQFF | TGTGCCAGCAGCGCCGGCGGGGGAAACTCCTACAATGAGCAGTTCTTC
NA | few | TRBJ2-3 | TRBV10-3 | CAISGNGRVGDTQYF | TGTGCCATCAGTGGTAACGGGAGAGTCGGAGATACGCAGTATTTT
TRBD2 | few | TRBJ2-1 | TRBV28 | CASSLGGRALYNEQFF | TGTGCCAGCAGCTTGGGCGGGAGGGCCCTCTATAATGAGCAGTTCTTC
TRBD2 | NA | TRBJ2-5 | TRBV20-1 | CSAHGTSYNEQYF | TGCAGTGCTCACGGGACTAGTTATAATGAGCAGTACTTC
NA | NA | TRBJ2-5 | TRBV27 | CASRALGILETQYF | TGTGCCAGCAGGGCACTGGGGATCTTAGAGACCCAGTACTTC
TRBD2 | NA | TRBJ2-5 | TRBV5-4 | CASRGEASGLQETQYF | TGTGCCAGCCGCGGGGAGGCTAGCGGACTCCAAGAGACCCAGTACTTC
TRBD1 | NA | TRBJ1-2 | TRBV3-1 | CASSPREDRVDYGYTF | TGTGCCAGCAGCCCAAGGGAGGACAGGGTCGACTATGGCTACACCTTC
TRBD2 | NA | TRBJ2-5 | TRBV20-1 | CSAGRRGLADHGEQYF | TGCAGTGCTGGCAGAAGGGGACTAGCGGACCACGGAGAGCAGTACTTC
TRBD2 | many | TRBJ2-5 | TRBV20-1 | CSASYLGTSGSPGGTQYF | TGCAGTGCTAGCTACTTAGGGACTAGCGGGAGTCCCGGCGGGACCCAGTACTTC
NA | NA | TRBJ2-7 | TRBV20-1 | CSARVSGVVHTTGQYF | TGCAGTGCTAGAGTCTCGGGTGTGGTTCATACGACTGGGCAGTACTTC
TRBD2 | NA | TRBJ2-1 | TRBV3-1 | CASSQDLGREVNNEQFF | TGTGCCAGCAGCCAAGATTTGGGGCGGGAGGTAAACAATGAGCAGTTCTTC
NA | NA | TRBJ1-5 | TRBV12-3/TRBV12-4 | CASSLLRLSNQPQHF | TGTGCCAGCAGTTTACTCAGACTTAGCAATCAGCCCCAGCATTTT
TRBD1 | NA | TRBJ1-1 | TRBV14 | CASSQDLDRVAFF | TGTGCCAGCAGCCAAGATCTGGACAGGGTAGCTTTCTTT
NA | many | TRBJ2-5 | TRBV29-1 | CSVILLGAGETQYF | TGCAGCGTTATTCTGTTGGGGGCCGGGGAGACCCAGTACTTC
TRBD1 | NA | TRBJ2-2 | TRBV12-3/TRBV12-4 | CASSLGQGEGTGELFF | TGTGCCAGCAGTTTAGGACAGGGGGAAGGCACCGGGGAGCTGTTTTTT
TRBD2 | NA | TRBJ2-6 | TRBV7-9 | CASSHSGVAGANVLTF | TGTGCCAGCAGTCACAGCGGGGTCGCTGGGGCCAACGTCCTGACTTTC
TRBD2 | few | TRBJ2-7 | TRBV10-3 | CAISESASGRDEQYF | TGTGCCATCAGTGAGTCGGCTAGCGGGAGGGACGAGCAGTACTTC
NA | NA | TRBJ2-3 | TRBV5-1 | CASSSHRTKDTQYF | TGCGCCAGCAGCTCCCACCGGACAAAAGATACGCAGTATTTT
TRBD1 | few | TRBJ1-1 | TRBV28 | CASTTGGVGTEAFF | TGTGCCAGTACGACAGGGGGAGTTGGCACTGAAGCTTTCTTT
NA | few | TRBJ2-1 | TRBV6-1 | CAMHRDTVYNEQFF | TGTGCCATGCACCGGGACACGGTCTACAATGAGCAGTTCTTC
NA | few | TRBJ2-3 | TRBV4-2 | CASSPRVLGTDTQYF | TGTGCCAGCAGCCCCCGGGTTTTGGGGACAGATACGCAGTATTTT
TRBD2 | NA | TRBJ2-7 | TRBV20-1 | CSAREPGTSGRHSGEQYF | TGCAGTGCTAGAGAACCAGGGACTAGCGGGAGACATTCGGGTGAGCAGTACTTC
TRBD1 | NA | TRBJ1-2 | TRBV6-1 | CASSELVRGRDGYTF | TGTGCCAGCAGTGAATTGGTCAGGGGGCGAGATGGCTACACCTTC
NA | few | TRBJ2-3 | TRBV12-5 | CASGFDTDTQYF | TGTGCTAGTGGTTTCGACACAGATACGCAGTATTTT
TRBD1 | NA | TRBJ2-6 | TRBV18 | CASSPLTGASSGANVLTF | TGTGCCAGCTCACCTCTCACAGGGGCCTCCTCTGGGGCCAACGTCCTGACTTTC
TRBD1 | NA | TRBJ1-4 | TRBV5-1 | CASVGQGASGNEKLFF | TGCGCCAGCGTGGGACAGGGGGCAAGTGGAAACGAAAAACTGTTTTTT
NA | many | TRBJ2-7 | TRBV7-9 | CASSPLANSYEQYF | TGTGCCAGCAGCCCGCTAGCCAACTCCTACGAGCAGTACTTC
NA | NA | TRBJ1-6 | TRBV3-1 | CASSQNSGGSPLHF | TGTGCCAGCAGCCAAAACTCCGGGGGTTCACCCCTCCACTTT
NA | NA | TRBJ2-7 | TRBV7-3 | CASSAPRCVCHEQYF | TGTGCCAGCAGCGCCCCACGTTGTGTCTGCCACGAGCAGTACTTC
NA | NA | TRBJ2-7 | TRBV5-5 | CASSLTNSPGTAASTYEQYF | TGTGCCAGCAGCTTGACCAATTCTCCGGGGACCGCCGCCTCTACCTACGAGCAGTACTTC
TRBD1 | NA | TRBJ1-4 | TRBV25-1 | CASSERQGTNEKLFF | TGTGCCAGCAGTGAACGACAGGGAACTAATGAAAAACTGTTTTTT
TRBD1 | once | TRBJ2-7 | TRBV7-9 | CANSSGQGVYEQYF | TGTGCCAACAGCTCTGGACAGGGGGTGTACGAGCAGTACTTC
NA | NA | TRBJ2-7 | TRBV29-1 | CSVDVGINYEQYF | TGCAGCGTTGATGTGGGGATAAATTACGAGCAGTACTTC
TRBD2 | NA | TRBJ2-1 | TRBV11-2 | CASSLPLADSYNEQFF | TGTGCCAGCAGCTTACCCCTAGCGGACTCCTACAATGAGCAGTTCTTC
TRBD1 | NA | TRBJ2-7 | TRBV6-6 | CASSYPSGTASYEQYF | TGTGCCAGCAGTTACCCATCCGGGACAGCGTCCTACGAGCAGTACTTC
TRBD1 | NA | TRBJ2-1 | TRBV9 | CASSGTGLAYNEQFF | TGTGCCAGCAGCGGGACAGGGCTGGCATACAATGAGCAGTTCTTC
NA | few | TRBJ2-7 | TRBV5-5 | CASSLAVQGWQYF | TGTGCCAGCAGCTTGGCCGTCCAGGGGTGGCAGTACTTC
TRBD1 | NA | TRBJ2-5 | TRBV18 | CASSPQTGGSEQYF | TGTGCCAGCTCGCCTCAGACAGGGGGTAGTGAGCAGTACTTC
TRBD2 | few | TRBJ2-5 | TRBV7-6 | CASSFSGRGAETQYF | TGTGCCAGCAGCTTTAGCGGGAGAGGCGCAGAGACCCAGTACTTC
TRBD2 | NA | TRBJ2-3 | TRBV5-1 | CASSLQGLAGEDTQYF | TGCGCCAGCAGCTTGCAGGGACTAGCGGGAGAAGATACGCAGTATTTT
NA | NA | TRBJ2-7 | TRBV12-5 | CASGLARGRSEQYF | TGTGCTAGTGGTTTGGCCAGGGGAAGAAGCGAGCAGTACTTC
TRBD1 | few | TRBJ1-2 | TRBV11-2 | CASSLETGTAYGYTF | TGTGCCAGCAGCTTAGAGACCGGGACAGCCTATGGCTACACCTTC
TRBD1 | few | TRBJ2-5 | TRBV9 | CASSARQGLETQYF | TGTGCCAGCAGCGCCCGACAGGGGTTAGAGACCCAGTACTTC
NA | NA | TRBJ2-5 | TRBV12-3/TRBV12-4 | CASTDIPTAQNEQYF | TGTGCCAGCACCGACATCCCGACAGCACAAAATGAGCAGTACTTC
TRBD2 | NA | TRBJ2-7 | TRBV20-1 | CSARDSVAGVNEQYF | TGCAGTGCTAGAGATTCTGTAGCGGGAGTCAACGAGCAGTACTTC
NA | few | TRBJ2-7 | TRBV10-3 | CAISDGGHPISYEQYF | TGTGCCATCAGTGATGGGGGACATCCTATCTCCTACGAGCAGTACTTC
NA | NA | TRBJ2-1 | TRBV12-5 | CASGLAAVSQFF | TGTGCTAGTGGTTTGGCGGCGGTTTCGCAGTTCTTC
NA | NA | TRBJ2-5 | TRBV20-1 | CSARMGGETQYF | TGCAGTGCTAGAATGGGAGGCGAGACCCAGTACTTC
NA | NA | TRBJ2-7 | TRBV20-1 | CSAKKFVVGEQYF | TGCAGTGCTAAAAAATTCGTAGTAGGGGAGCAGTACTTC
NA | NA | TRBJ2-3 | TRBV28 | CASSPPGGQTDTQYF | TGTGCCAGCAGTCCCCCTGGTGGGCAAACAGATACGCAGTATTTT
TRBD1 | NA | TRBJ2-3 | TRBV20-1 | CSARVDRLADTQYF | TGCAGTGCTAGAGTGGACAGGTTGGCAGATACGCAGTATTTT
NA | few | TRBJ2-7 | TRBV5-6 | CASSSTRNEQYF | TGTGCCAGCAGCTCCACGCGGAATGAGCAGTACTTC
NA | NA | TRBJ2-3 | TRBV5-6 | CASSLEDSTDTQYF | TGTGCCAGCAGCTTGGAGGACAGCACAGATACGCAGTATTTT
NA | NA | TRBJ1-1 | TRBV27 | CASRDRTNTEAFF | TGTGCCAGCAGGGACCGGACCAACACTGAAGCTTTCTTT
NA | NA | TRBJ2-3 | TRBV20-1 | CSAPSPGAPGADTQYF | TGCAGTGCTCCCTCTCCGGGAGCCCCGGGCGCAGATACGCAGTATTTT
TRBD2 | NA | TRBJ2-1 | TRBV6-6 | CASSDPGLAGLDNEQFF | TGTGCCAGCAGCGACCCGGGACTAGCGGGGCTAGACAATGAGCAGTTCTTC
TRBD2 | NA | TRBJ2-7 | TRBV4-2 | CASSQRLASSYEQYF | TGTGCCAGCAGCCAGCGACTAGCAAGCTCCTACGAGCAGTACTTC
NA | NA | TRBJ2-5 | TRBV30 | CAWTSGLGETQYF | TGTGCCTGGACGAGTGGCCTGGGGGAGACCCAGTACTTC